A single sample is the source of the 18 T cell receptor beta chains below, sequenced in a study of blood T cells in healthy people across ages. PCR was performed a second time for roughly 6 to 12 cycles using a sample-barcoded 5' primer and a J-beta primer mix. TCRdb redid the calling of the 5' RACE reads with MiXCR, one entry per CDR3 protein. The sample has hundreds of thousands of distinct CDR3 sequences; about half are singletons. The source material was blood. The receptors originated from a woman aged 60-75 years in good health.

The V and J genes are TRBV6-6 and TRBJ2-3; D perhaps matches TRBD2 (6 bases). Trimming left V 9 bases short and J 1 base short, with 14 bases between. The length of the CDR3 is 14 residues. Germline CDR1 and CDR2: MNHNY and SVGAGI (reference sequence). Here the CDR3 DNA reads TGTGCCAGTGTGCGAGCGGGCGGCACAGATACGCAGTATTTT. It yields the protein CASVRAGGTDTQYF.

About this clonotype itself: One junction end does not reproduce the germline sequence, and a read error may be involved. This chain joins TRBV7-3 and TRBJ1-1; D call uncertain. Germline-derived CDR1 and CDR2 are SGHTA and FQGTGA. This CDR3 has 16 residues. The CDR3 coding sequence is TGTGCCAGCAGCCTAACCCCTCCGACGGTGGGGACTGAAGCTTTCTTT. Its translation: CASSLTPPTVGTEAFF.

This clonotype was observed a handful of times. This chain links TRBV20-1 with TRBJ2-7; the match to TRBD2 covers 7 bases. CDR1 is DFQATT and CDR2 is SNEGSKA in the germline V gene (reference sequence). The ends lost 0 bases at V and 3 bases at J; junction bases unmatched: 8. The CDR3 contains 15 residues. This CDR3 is CSARDPSASGYEQYF. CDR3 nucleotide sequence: TGCAGTGCTAGAGATCCATCCGCTAGCGGCTACGAGCAGTACTTC.

The CDR3 spells CASRGYPYNEQFF. For the CDR3, the DNA is TGTGCCAGCAGAGGGTACCCCTACAATGAGCAGTTCTTC. This chain joins TRBV28 and TRBJ2-1; D remains ambiguous. The germline CDR1 and CDR2 sequences are MDHEN and SYDVKM. Deletions cut 6 bases from V and 2 bases from J, with 8 bases between. CDR3 length: 13 amino acids.

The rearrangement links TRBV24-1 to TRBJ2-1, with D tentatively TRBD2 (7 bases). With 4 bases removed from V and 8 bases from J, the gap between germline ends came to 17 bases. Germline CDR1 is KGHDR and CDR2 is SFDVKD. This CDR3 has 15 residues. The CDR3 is CATSEGGRAADEQFF. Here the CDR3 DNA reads TGTGCCACCAGTGAAGGGGGGAGGGCCGCGGATGAGCAGTTCTTC.

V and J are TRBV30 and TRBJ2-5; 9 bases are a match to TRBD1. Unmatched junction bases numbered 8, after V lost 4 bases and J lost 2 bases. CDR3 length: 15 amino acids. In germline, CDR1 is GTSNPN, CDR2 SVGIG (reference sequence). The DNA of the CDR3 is TGTGCCTGGATGGGGTGGGACAGGGAACAAGAGACCCAGTACTTC. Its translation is CAWMGWDREQETQYF.

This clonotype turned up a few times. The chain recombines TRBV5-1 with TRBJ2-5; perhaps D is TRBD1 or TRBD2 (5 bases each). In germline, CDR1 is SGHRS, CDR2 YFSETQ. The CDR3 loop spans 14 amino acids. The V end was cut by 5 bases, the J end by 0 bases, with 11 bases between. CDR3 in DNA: TGCGCCAGCAGTCAAGGGGACCACCAAGAGACCCAGTACTTC. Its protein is CASSQGDHQETQYF.

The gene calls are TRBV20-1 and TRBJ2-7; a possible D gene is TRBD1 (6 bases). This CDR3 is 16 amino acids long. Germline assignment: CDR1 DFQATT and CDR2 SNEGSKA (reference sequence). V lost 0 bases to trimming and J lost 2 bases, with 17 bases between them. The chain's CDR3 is CSARDRLTGIPYEQYF. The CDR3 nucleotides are TGCAGTGCTAGAGATCGGCTCACAGGGATCCCCTACGAGCAGTACTTC.

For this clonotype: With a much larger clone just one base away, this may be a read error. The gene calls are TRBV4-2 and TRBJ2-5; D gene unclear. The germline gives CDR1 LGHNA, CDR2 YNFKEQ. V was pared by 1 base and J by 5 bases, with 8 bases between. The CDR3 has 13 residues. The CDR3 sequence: CASSQVGIETQYF. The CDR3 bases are TGTGCCAGCAGCCAAGTGGGGATCGAGACCCAGTACTTC.

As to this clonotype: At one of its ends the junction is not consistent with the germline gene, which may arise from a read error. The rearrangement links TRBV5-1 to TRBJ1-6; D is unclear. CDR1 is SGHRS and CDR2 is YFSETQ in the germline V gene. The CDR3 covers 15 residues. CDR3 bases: TGCGCCGGCAGCTCGAGAGGCGAAACGGATTCACCCCTCCACTTT. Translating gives CAGSSRGETDSPLHF.

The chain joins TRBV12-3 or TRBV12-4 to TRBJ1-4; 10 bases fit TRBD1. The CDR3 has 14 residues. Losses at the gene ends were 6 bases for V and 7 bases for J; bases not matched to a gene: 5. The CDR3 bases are TGTGCCAGCAGGGACAGGGGGGGTAGTGAAAAACTGTTTTTT. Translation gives CASRDRGGSEKLFF.

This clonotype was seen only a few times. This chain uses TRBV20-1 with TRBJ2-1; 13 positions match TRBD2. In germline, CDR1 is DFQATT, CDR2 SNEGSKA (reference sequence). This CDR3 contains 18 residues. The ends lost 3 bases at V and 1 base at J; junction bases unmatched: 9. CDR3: CSARGTSGNKKSYNEQFF. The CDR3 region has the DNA TGCAGTGCTAGGGGGACTAGCGGGAACAAAAAATCCTACAATGAGCAGTTCTTC.

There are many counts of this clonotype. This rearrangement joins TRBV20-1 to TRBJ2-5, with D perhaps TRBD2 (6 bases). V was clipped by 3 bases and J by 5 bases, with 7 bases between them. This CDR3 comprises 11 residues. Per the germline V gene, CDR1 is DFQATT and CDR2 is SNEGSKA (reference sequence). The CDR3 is CSARAGETQYF. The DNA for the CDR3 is TGCAGTGCTAGGGCGGGGGAGACCCAGTACTTC.

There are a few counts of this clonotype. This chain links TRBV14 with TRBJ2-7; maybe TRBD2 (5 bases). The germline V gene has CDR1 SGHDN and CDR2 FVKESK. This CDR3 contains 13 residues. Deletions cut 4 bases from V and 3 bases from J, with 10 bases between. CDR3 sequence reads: CASSLGIFYEQYF. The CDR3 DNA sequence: TGTGCCAGCAGCCTCGGGATATTCTACGAGCAGTACTTC.

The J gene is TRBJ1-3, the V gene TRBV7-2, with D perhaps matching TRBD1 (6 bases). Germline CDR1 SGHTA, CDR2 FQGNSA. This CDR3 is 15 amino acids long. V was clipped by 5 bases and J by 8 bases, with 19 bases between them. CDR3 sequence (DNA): TGTGCCAGCAGCCTAACAGGGTTGTCTGGGGACACCATATATTTT. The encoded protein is CASSLTGLSGDTIYF.

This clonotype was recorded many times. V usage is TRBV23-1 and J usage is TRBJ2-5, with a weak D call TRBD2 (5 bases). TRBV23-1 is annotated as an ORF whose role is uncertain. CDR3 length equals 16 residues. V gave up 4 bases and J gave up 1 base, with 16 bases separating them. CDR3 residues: CASSPNSGRSQETQYF. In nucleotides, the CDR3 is TGCGCCAGCAGTCCTAACAGTGGGAGATCCCAAGAGACCCAGTACTTC.

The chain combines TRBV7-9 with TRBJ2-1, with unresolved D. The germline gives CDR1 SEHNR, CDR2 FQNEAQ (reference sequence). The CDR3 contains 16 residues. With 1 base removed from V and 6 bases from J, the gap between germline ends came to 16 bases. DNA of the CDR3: TGTGCCAGCAGCTTAGTTCCTCGACTCCCTCTCAATGAGCAGTTCTTC. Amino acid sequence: CASSLVPRLPLNEQFF.

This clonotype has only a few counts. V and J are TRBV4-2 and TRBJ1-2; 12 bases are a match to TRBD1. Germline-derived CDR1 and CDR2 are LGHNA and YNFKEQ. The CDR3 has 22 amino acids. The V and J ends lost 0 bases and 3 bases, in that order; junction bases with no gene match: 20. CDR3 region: CASSQDMGRRLWGQGAHYGYTF. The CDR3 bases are TGTGCCAGCAGCCAAGATATGGGCCGTCGGTTGTGGGGACAGGGGGCTCACTATGGCTACACCTTC.